These T cell receptor beta chains were read from a single sample in a study of cytomegalovirus exposure and HLA in healthy donors. Produced via immunoSEQ multiplex PCR; TCRdb's table is partial and in-frame only. The sample holds about 220,000 clones; approximately 90% are singletons and the top ten take approximately 1.1%. The source material was PBMCs. Receptors originate from a young woman in good health and CMV-seronegative. The CDR3 runs from the conserved cysteine through the conserved F or W. The D gene is left open where the match is weak.

v_call	d_call	j_call	cdr3_nt	cdr3_aa
TRBV5-4	NA	TRBJ2-5	TGTGCCAGCAGCTTGGATGCCCGGAGAGAGACCCAGTACTTC	CASSLDARRETQYF
TRBV27	TRBD1	TRBJ1-2	TGTGCCAGCAGTCTCACCTCTATCAGGGGGCATGGCTACACCTTC	CASSLTSIRGHGYTF
TRBV18	NA	TRBJ1-1	TGTGCCAGCTCACCCTCGGTACAGCTGAACACTGAAGCTTTCTTT	CASSPSVQLNTEAFF
TRBV10-3	NA	TRBJ1-1	TGTGCCATCAGTGAGTCGGCAGGGATAAACACTGAAGCTTTCTTT	CAISESAGINTEAFF
TRBV5-1	NA	TRBJ2-1	TGCGCCAGCAGCTTGGGACAGAGCCTGGGCAATGAGCAGTTCTTC	CASSLGQSLGNEQFF
TRBV27	NA	TRBJ2-7	TGTGCCAGCAGTTTCCTGGGGGCCCGGGAGCAGTACTTC	CASSFLGAREQYF
TRBV28	NA	TRBJ2-7	TGTGCCAGCAGTTTTTGGGACTCGTCCTACGAGCAGTACTTC	CASSFWDSSYEQYF
TRBV18	TRBD2	TRBJ2-7	TGTGCCAGCTCACCTGGGACTAGCGGGAGGGCGTACGAGCAGTACTTC	CASSPGTSGRAYEQYF
TRBV27	NA	TRBJ2-1	TGTGCCAGCAGTTGGGGCCCCGTCGGAAATGAGCAGTTCTTC	CASSWGPVGNEQFF
TRBV27	NA	TRBJ2-7	TGTGCCAGCAGTTCATGGACTCCCCCAGCGATCTACGAGCAGTACTTC	CASSSWTPPAIYEQYF
TRBV27	NA	TRBJ2-1	TGTGCCAGCAGTTTTACCGGCTCCTACAATGAGCAGTTCTTC	CASSFTGSYNEQFF
TRBV18	NA	TRBJ1-2	TGTGCCAGCTCACCCAGGGTCGTCGGGTCGAGCTATGGCTACACCTTC	CASSPRVVGSSYGYTF
TRBV7-6	TRBD2	TRBJ2-1	TGTGCCAGCAGCCAGGCGGGAGGAGAGCAGTTCTTC	CASSQAGGEQFF
TRBV7-9	TRBD1	TRBJ1-4	TGTGCCAGCAGCTTAGGGACAGGGTATGAAAAACTGTTTTTT	CASSLGTGYEKLFF
TRBV19	NA	TRBJ1-5	TGTGCCAGTAGTATGGGGCAGGGCGGCCAGCCCCAGCATTTT	CASSMGQGGQPQHF
TRBV6-5	NA	TRBJ1-2	TGTGCCAGCAGCCGTACACGGCCAGGAGGCTACACCTTC	CASSRTRPGGYTF
TRBV30	NA	TRBJ1-4	TGTGCCTGGGAGGCCAGTGAAAAACTGTTTTTT	CAWEASEKLFF